These T cell receptor beta chains were read from a single sample in a study of shared clonotypes between healthy human individuals. TCRdb's copy holds only in-frame clones and misses some; the assay was immunoSEQ multiplex PCR. The sample lists 950,000 to 1,300,000 clones, roughly 80% seen once, with roughly 1.4% in the top ten. Material for sequencing was memory CD4+ T cells sorted from blood. Receptors were obtained from a man aged 18 to 30 in good health. Both conserved end residues are part of each CDR3. A D gene is named only where the DNA matches it firmly. Only part of the rows carry a size: once, few, many, or a class if the clone is expanded.

v_gene	abundance	j_gene	d_gene	CDR3nt	CDR3aa
TRBV14	-	TRBJ1-2	-	TGTGCCAGCAGCCAAGTGTCAGTCCGAGGCTACACCTTC	CASSQVSVRGYTF
TRBV4-1	-	TRBJ2-1	-	TGCGCCAGCAGCCAAAAACCCCCCACCGGGAGCTCCTACAATGAGCAGTTCTTC	CASSQKPPTGSSYNEQFF
TRBV30	-	TRBJ2-4	-	TGTGCCTGGAGTGTACAAGGACTACTGGCCAAAAACATTCAGTACTTC	CAWSVQGLLAKNIQYF
TRBV7-9	few	TRBJ2-2	-	TGTGCCAGCAGCTTCCCACCGAACACCGGGGAGCTGTTTTTT	CASSFPPNTGELFF
TRBV7-2	-	TRBJ1-1	-	TGTGCCAGCAGCTTATTAGCGGGGGTTACGACTGAAGCTTTCTTT	CASSLLAGVTTEAFF
TRBV11-2	many	TRBJ2-3	TRBD1	TGTGCCAGCAGCAACGTCGTAGGGACAGGGGGATCGGATACGCAGTATTTT	CASSNVVGTGGSDTQYF
TRBV28	-	TRBJ1-1	-	TGTGCCAGCAGTTCCGCCGACAGGACCAACACTGAAGCTTTCTTT	CASSSADRTNTEAFF
TRBV11-3	-	TRBJ2-2	TRBD2	TGTGCCAGCAGCTTGGGACTAGCGGGAGTTCGGAGCGGGGAGCTGTTTTTT	CASSLGLAGVRSGELFF
TRBV7-2	once	TRBJ1-5	-	TGTGCCAGCAGCCCATACCGGTCCCAGCCCCAGCATTTT	CASSPYRSQPQHF
TRBV5-6	-	TRBJ2-1	TRBD1	TGTGCCAGCAGCCTACCGGGACAGGGTTACAATGAGCAGTTCTTC	CASSLPGQGYNEQFF
TRBV30	few	TRBJ1-2	TRBD1	TGTGCCTGGAGTATCGGCTTTGGGACAGGGTATGGCTACACCTTC	CAWSIGFGTGYGYTF
TRBV7-7	-	TRBJ2-5	-	TGTGCTAGCAGCTTGGGGCCGGGGGGCGAGACCCAGTACTTC	CASSLGPGGETQYF
TRBV6-1	-	TRBJ2-3	-	TGTGCCAGCACCTTGGGTGCGAGGGGGGATACGCAGTATTTT	CASTLGARGDTQYF
TRBV11-2	many	TRBJ2-1	-	TGTGCCAGCAGCTCAGGACGGGCTTCCTACAATGAGCAGTTCTTC	CASSSGRASYNEQFF
TRBV2	few	TRBJ2-5	-	TGTGCCAGCAGTGTATGGATAGAGGCAGAGACCCAGTACTTC	CASSVWIEAETQYF
TRBV11-2	-	TRBJ1-3	-	TGTGCCAGCACCCCCGGGCCTACTGGAAACACCATATATTTT	CASTPGPTGNTIYF
TRBV11-2	-	TRBJ2-2	TRBD2	TGTGCCAGCAGCCCGGGACTAGCGGGAGCGAACACCGGGGAGCTGTTTTTT	CASSPGLAGANTGELFF